This T cell receptor beta chain was sequenced during a study of T cell repertoires in cytomegalovirus infection. The overall study: CMV infection plus the matching HLA type was flagged by public TCR beta signatures. Broader study findings: Clonotypes of TCR beta that were HLA-C-restricted and CMV-specific dominated the ex vivo response. Carriers of CMV and the relevant HLA type were discriminated by public TCR beta frequency.

Many counts were recorded for this clonotype. What it recognizes is unknown. TCRdb called the reads again in MiXCR, with one record for every CDR3 protein. The sample yields 200,000 to 300,000 distinct CDR3 sequences, around 8.7% seen once. Trimming pared 2 bases from V and 0 bases from J, leaving 10 bases between. The CDR3 length is 16 residues. What was sequenced was PBMCs. This TCR came from a human donor in good health (CMV status not recorded). Some clones in this sample may be carry-over from other donors' samples. This chain links TRBV12-3 or TRBV12-4 with TRBJ2-2, with D possibly matching TRBD1 (6 bases). The CDR3 region has the DNA TGTGCCAGCAGTTTAAGTGGGACACCGAACACCGGGGAGCTGTTTTTT. Its protein product is CASSLSGTPNTGELFF.